One and the same sample provided the 32 T cell receptor beta chains below, sequenced in a study of CD8 T cells in ankylosing spondylitis. TCRdb re-called the 5' RACE reads through MiXCR, storing one row per CDR3 protein. The repertoire includes around 440,000 distinct CDR3 sequences, 17% of them detected once, and 0.95% to 1.1% sits in the top ten. Notes on the study in general: Blood of patients with ankylosing spondylitis appeared to be characterized by a TCR beta motif of eight highly homologous variants.

Their recognized antigens are unknown. Sequencing was carried out using blood, either unsorted or a sorted T cell fraction (not recorded which). All receptors come from a male donor with ankylosing spondylitis.

The sample holds many counts of this clonotype. This rearrangement joins TRBV20-1 to TRBJ2-7, with D maybe TRBD1 (6 bases). The CDR3 length is 14 residues. The germline V gene encodes CDR1 DFQATT and CDR2 SNEGSKA (reference sequence). Trimming pared 5 bases from V and 2 bases from J, leaving 16 bases between. CDR3 in amino acids: CSALVAGDPYEQYF. The CDR3, as DNA: TGCAGTGCTCTCGTAGCAGGGGATCCCTACGAGCAGTACTTC.

This chain joins TRBV20-1 and TRBJ1-1; tentatively, D is TRBD1 (5 bases). Germline V gives CDR1 DFQATT, CDR2 SNEGSKA (reference sequence). Trimming took 4 bases from V and 7 from J, leaving 16 bases between them. The CDR3 has 13 amino acids. The CDR3 DNA reads TGCAGTGCTATTTTCAGGGAGGGTGGTGAAGCTTTCTTT. It is translated as CSAIFREGGEAFF.

This clonotype was seen only once. J is TRBJ2-3 and V is TRBV11-2; D uncertain. The CDR3 loop spans 18 amino acids. V was clipped by 5 bases and J by 2 bases, with 23 bases between them. CDR1 and CDR2 (germline): SGHAT, FQNNGV. The DNA for the CDR3 is TGTGCCAGCAGCCACCCCGCCCTGCAGCGCGGTTTCACAGATACGCAGTATTTT. It encodes CASSHPALQRGFTDTQYF.

The genes are TRBV18 and TRBJ2-3, with 10 bases matching TRBD2. V dropped 4 bases and J dropped 6; count of bases not matched to a gene: 7. This CDR3 spans 15 amino acids. Germline-derived CDR1 and CDR2 are KGHSH and LQKENI. The CDR3 loop is CASSRNSGGQDTQYF. CDR3 DNA sequence: TGTGCCAGCTCACGGAATAGCGGGGGGCAGGATACGCAGTATTTT.

In its sample, this clonotype was seen a few times. This chain joins TRBV3-1 and TRBJ2-5; unclear D gene. The CDR3 has 15 residues. Between the trimmed V and J ends, which lost 2 bases and 5 bases, there was a span of 15 bases. Germline values: CDR1 LGHDT, CDR2 YNNKEL (reference sequence). CDR3 loop: CASSQNPRAWETQYF. The DNA of the CDR3 is TGTGCCAGCAGCCAAAACCCTCGGGCATGGGAGACCCAGTACTTC.

This chain links TRBV6-5 with TRBJ2-3; D is ambiguous. This CDR3 comprises 14 residues. Germline V lookup: CDR1 MNHEY, CDR2 SVGAGI. The V end lost 1 base, the J end lost 5 bases, and 10 bases lay between the germline ends. CDR3 loop: CASSYFYGKDTQYF. CDR3 bases: TGTGCCAGCAGTTACTTTTACGGTAAAGATACGCAGTATTTT.

The V and J genes are TRBV20-1 and TRBJ2-3; D is possibly TRBD1 (6 bases). Germline V CDR1 and CDR2: DFQATT, SNEGSKA (reference sequence). The CDR3 sequence is 16 residues long. Trimming removed 3 bases at V and 4 bases at J, with 20 bases between. The CDR3 loop is CSASLRAGDGSDTQYF. CDR3 bases: TGCAGTGCTAGCCTGCGGGCAGGGGATGGGTCAGATACGCAGTATTTT.

CDR3 protein: CASSLTVLNTGELFF. CDR3 DNA: TGTGCCAGCAGCCTGACGGTTTTGAACACCGGGGAGCTGTTTTTT. The chain employs TRBV7-8 and TRBJ2-2; unclear D gene. This CDR3 is 15 amino acids long. Per the germline V gene, CDR1 is SGHVS and CDR2 is FQNEAQ. Trimming removed 5 bases from V and 1 base from J, with 11 bases in between.

This clonotype was recorded a few times. The rearrangement uses TRBV21-1 and TRBJ1-5; the table's D gene call, TRBD1, was not cross checked with the DNA. TRBV21-1 is assigned pseudogene status. This CDR3 is built from 16 residues. The CDR3 protein is CASSKWQAVPNQPQHF. The CDR3 nucleotides read TGTGCCAGCAGCAAGTGGCAGGCGGTCCCCAATCAGCCCCAGCATTTT.

This clonotype was detected only a few times. The chain links TRBV20-1 to TRBJ1-1; 7 nucleotides agree with TRBD1. From germline, CDR1 is DFQATT and CDR2 SNEGSKA (reference sequence). CDR3 length: 16 amino acids. J was trimmed by 4 bases and V by 1 base; bases with no gene match: 12. CDR3 protein: CSARVGVGRGSTEAFF. CDR3 coding DNA: TGCAGTGCTAGAGTTGGAGTCGGCAGGGGGTCCACTGAAGCTTTCTTT.

This clonotype was detected a few times. The chain links TRBV14 to TRBJ2-3, with a tentative D call TRBD2 (6 bases). V lost 2 bases and J 6 bases, leaving 15 bases between the germline ends. The germline V gene encodes CDR1 SGHDN and CDR2 FVKESK. The CDR3 contains 15 residues. The CDR3 nucleotides read TGTGCCAGCAGCCAATTTAGTTCTAGCGCGGATACGCAGTATTTT. It yields the protein CASSQFSSSADTQYF.

This rearrangement joins TRBV12-3 or TRBV12-4 to TRBJ1-2; 8 bases match TRBD1. Trimming cost V 2 bases and J 8 bases; bases outside gene matches: 10. CDR3 length: 15 amino acids. The CDR3 region has the DNA TGTGCCAGCAGTTTATCCGGGACAGGAGGGTACGGCTACACCTTC. Translation gives CASSLSGTGGYGYTF.

This clonotype came up once. A much larger clonotype is one base distant, so this may be a read error. This rearrangement joins TRBV12-3 or TRBV12-4 to TRBJ2-5, with 11 bases lining up with TRBD2. This CDR3 is 15 amino acids long. CDR3 amino acids: CVSRWGTSGQETQYF. CDR3 nucleotide sequence: TGTGTCAGCAGGTGGGGGACTAGCGGACAAGAGACCCAGTACTTC.

There are a few counts of this clonotype. V usage is TRBV2 and J usage is TRBJ2-3; D remains ambiguous. V lost 3 bases and J 2 bases, leaving 15 bases between the germline ends. Germline V CDR1 and CDR2: SNHLY, FYNNEI. The CDR3 length is 16 residues. The CDR3 protein is CASSEYGQLNTDTQYF. The CDR3 coding sequence is TGTGCCAGCAGTGAGTACGGTCAACTCAACACAGATACGCAGTATTTT.

The chain combines TRBV5-8 with TRBJ1-1; a possible D gene is TRBD1 (5 bases). CDR1 and CDR2 (germline): SGHTS, YDEGEE. V shed 3 bases and J shed 11 bases, with 20 bases lying between them. This CDR3 has 14 amino acids. CDR3 sequence: CASSSRQPPLGAFF. The CDR3 DNA reads TGTGCCAGCAGCTCCCGACAGCCACCGCTGGGGGCTTTCTTT.

This clonotype was seen a single time. J is TRBJ1-3 and V is TRBV18; no clear D gene. The germline V and J ends were trimmed by 0 bases and 2 bases, with 14 bases remaining between them. This CDR3 region has 17 residues. Germline loops: CDR1 KGHSH, CDR2 LQKENI. The CDR3 nucleotides read TGTGCCAGCTCACCACCGGGCAAGACCACGGCTGGAAACACCATATATTTT. Amino acid sequence: CASSPPGKTTAGNTIYF. The full variable domain, its missing parts supplied by reference TRBV18 and TRBJ1-3, is NAGVMQNPRHLVRRRGQEARLRCSPMKGHSHVYWYRQLPEEGLKFMVYLQKENIIDESGMPKERFSAEFPKEGPSILRIQQVVRGDSAAYFCASSPPGKTTAGNTIYFGEGSWLTVV.

This clonotype has more than one count but fewer than ten. The chain recombines TRBV19 with TRBJ2-3; 8 bases line up with TRBD1. Germline assignment: CDR1 LNHDA and CDR2 SQIVND (reference sequence). The V segment lost 3 bases and the J segment 6 bases; nucleotides outside the gene matches: 8. The CDR3 sequence is 15 residues long. The CDR3 nucleotides are TGTGCCAGTAGTATCAGGGGGCGCAGATCGGATACGCAGTATTTT. Amino acids: CASSIRGRRSDTQYF.

This clonotype was seen only a few times. J is TRBJ2-1 and V is TRBV11-2, with D perhaps assigned TRBD1 or TRBD2 (6 bases each). The CDR3 sequence is 13 residues long. Trimming removed 5 bases from V and 7 bases from J, with 12 bases in between. The germline gives CDR1 SGHAT, CDR2 FQNNGV. The CDR3 sequence: CASSRRGGNEQFF. The DNA for the CDR3 is TGTGCCAGCAGCCGTCGAGGGGGGAATGAGCAGTTCTTC.

The rearrangement joins TRBV20-1 to TRBJ2-7, with TRBD2 matching over 10 bases. J gave up 5 bases and V 0 bases, and 7 bases lay outside the gene matches. CDR3 size: 15 residues. Germline values: CDR1 DFQATT, CDR2 SNEGSKA (reference sequence). CDR3 in amino acids: CSARDASGGSHEQYF. As DNA, the CDR3 is TGCAGTGCTAGAGACGCTAGCGGGGGTTCCCACGAGCAGTACTTC.

This clonotype was seen a handful of times. This rearrangement joins TRBV6-2 or TRBV6-3 to TRBJ2-3; D is unresolved. Germline assignment: CDR1 MNHEY and CDR2 SVGEGT. With 5 bases removed from V and 7 bases from J, the gap between germline ends came to 7 bases. The CDR3 covers 11 residues. The DNA for the CDR3 is TGTGCCAGCAGTCGTCGCTATACGCAGTATTTT. It encodes CASSRRYTQYF.

V usage is TRBV28 and J usage is TRBJ2-7; 7 bases line up with TRBD2. The V gene end was trimmed by 3 bases and the J gene end by 5 bases; junction bases not matched to a gene: 13. CDR1 is MDHEN and CDR2 is SYDVKM in the germline V gene. This CDR3 has 16 amino acids. As DNA, the CDR3 is TGTGCCAGCAGTTTGGCCATGTGGAAAGGGAGGGACGAGCAGTACTTC. This encodes CASSLAMWKGRDEQYF.

The chain joins TRBV5-1 to TRBJ2-5, with 8 bases fitting TRBD2. V lost 1 base, J lost 4 bases, and 6 bases stayed unmatched. The CDR3 totals 15 residues. CDR1 is SGHRS, CDR2 YFSETQ, per germline. The CDR3 here is CASSLYGGAPETQYF. Here the CDR3 DNA reads TGCGCCAGCAGCTTGTACGGGGGGGCCCCAGAGACCCAGTACTTC.

This clonotype was detected ten times or more. J is TRBJ1-1 and V is TRBV6-5; 9 bases fit TRBD1. The V gene end was trimmed by 4 bases and the J gene end by 3 bases; junction bases not matched to a gene: 3. The CDR3 spans 14 residues. The V gene's germline CDR1 is MNHEY and CDR2 SVGAGI. This CDR3 reads CASSSGQGYTEAFF. CDR3 nucleotides: TGTGCCAGCAGTTCGGGACAGGGCTACACTGAAGCTTTCTTT.

The sample holds many counts of this clonotype. This rearrangement joins TRBV10-3 to TRBJ1-1; D may be TRBD1 (5 bases). Germline CDR1 ENHRY, CDR2 SYGVKD. The CDR3 contains 13 residues. Trimming took off 6 bases at V and 5 bases at J, with 13 bases between the two ends. This CDR3 is CAISAGTVTEAFF. The CDR3, as DNA: TGTGCCATCAGCGCCGGGACCGTTACTGAAGCTTTCTTT.

V is TRBV2 and J is TRBJ2-3; TRBD2 matches at 8 bases. The CDR3 extends over 16 amino acids. The V gene's germline CDR1 is SNHLY and CDR2 FYNNEI. The V and J ends lost 2 bases and 7 bases, in that order; junction bases with no gene match: 11. The CDR3 DNA reads TGTGCCAGCAGTGAAATGGACGGGAGGGCCGGAAATACGCAGTATTTT. Translation: CASSEMDGRAGNTQYF. Variable domain in full (rest from reference TRBV2 and TRBJ2-3): EPEVTQTPSHQVTQMGQEVILRCVPISNHLYFYWYRQILGQKVEFLVSFYNNEISEKSEIFDDQFSVERPDGSNFTLKIRSTKLEDSAMYFCASSEMDGRAGNTQYFGPGTRLTVL.

The V gene is TRBV28, the J gene TRBJ2-7; D not certain. Trimming cost V 6 bases and J 7 bases, with 13 bases left between them. From germline, CDR1 is MDHEN and CDR2 SYDVKM. The CDR3 is 12 residues long. The CDR3, as DNA: TGTGCCAGCAGCTCTCCATCTGAGGAGCAGTACTTC. Its translation is CASSSPSEEQYF.

This clonotype was detected only a few times. The CDR3 region is CASSPSRGEEKLFF. DNA of the CDR3: TGTGCCAGCAGCCCTTCCCGTGGGGAAGAAAAACTGTTTTTT. This chain uses TRBV7-9 with TRBJ1-4; D not certain. V was clipped by 5 bases and J by 8 bases, with 15 bases between them. CDR1 and CDR2 (germline): SEHNR, FQNEAQ (reference sequence). This CDR3 contains 14 residues. The complete variable domain, with remaining parts taken from reference TRBV7-9 and TRBJ1-4, reads DTGVSQNPRHKITKRGQNVTFRCDPISEHNRLYWYRQTLGQGPEFLTYFQNEAQLEKSRLLSDRFSAERPKGSFSTLEIQRTEQGDSAMYLCASSPSRGEEKLFFGSGTQLSVL.

This clonotype was seen only a few times. The chain uses TRBV5-6 and TRBJ2-5, with 8 bases aligning to TRBD1. The V gene's germline CDR1 is SGHDT and CDR2 YYEEEE. This CDR3 is 15 amino acids long. J was trimmed by 5 bases and V by 4 bases; bases with no gene match: 10. The CDR3 is CASSPWTGSWETQYF. The CDR3 DNA reads as TGTGCCAGCAGCCCCTGGACAGGGAGTTGGGAGACCCAGTACTTC.

The V and J genes are TRBV20-1 and TRBJ1-3; possible D gene TRBD1, 5 bases. Trimming removed 3 bases from V and 4 bases from J, with 10 bases in between. The CDR3 has 13 amino acids. Germline CDR1 reads DFQATT; CDR2 reads SNEGSKA (reference sequence). The CDR3 DNA is TGCAGTGCTAGCGGCGAGGGGGGAAACACCATATATTTT. It translates to CSASGEGGNTIYF.

The chain recombines TRBV5-1 with TRBJ2-5; possibly TRBD2 for D (5 bases). CDR1 and CDR2 (germline): SGHRS, YFSETQ. V lost 0 bases and J 4 bases, leaving 13 bases between the germline ends. There are 15 residues in the CDR3. The CDR3 loop is CASSLGAQRGETQYF. As DNA, the CDR3 is TGCGCCAGCAGCTTGGGGGCCCAACGGGGAGAGACCCAGTACTTC.

This chain links TRBV28 with TRBJ1-5; D is unclear. The CDR3 loop spans 12 amino acids. Per germline, CDR1 MDHEN and CDR2 SYDVKM. V was trimmed by 7 bases and J by 10 bases, leaving 14 bases between them. The CDR3 spells CASTQTQNPQHF. The CDR3 DNA is TGTGCCAGCACCCAGACCCAAAACCCCCAGCATTTT.

V and J are TRBV30 and TRBJ2-1; TRBD1 matches at 7 bases. The CDR3 is 16 amino acids. Germline-derived CDR1 and CDR2 are GTSNPN and SVGIG (reference sequence). The ends lost 3 bases at V and 7 bases at J; junction bases unmatched: 15. The CDR3 coding sequence is TGTGCCTGGAGCGGAATGACAGGGACCCGAAGGAATGAGCAGTTCTTC. Translating gives CAWSGMTGTRRNEQFF.